The sequence of this T cell receptor (beta chain) was determined in a study of cytomegalovirus exposure and HLA in healthy donors. The germline CDR1 and CDR2 sequences are SGHDT and YYEEEE. Trimming removed 0 bases at V and 2 bases at J, with 11 bases between. This CDR3 has 15 amino acids. Measured with immunoSEQ multiplex PCR; TCRdb has only the in-frame clones, and not every one. Here the sample spans roughly 120,000 clones, about nine tenths being singletons. Study-wide results and limits: The study put 150 or so TCR beta chains on its list as cytomegalovirus-associated.

A single count supports this clone. Its antigen is not known. The sequenced sample consisted of PBMCs. This chain connects TRBV5-6 to TRBJ2-5; D is possibly TRBD2 (6 bases). This clonotype was sampled from a woman aged 18 to 35 in good health and CMV-seronegative. In DNA, the CDR3 is TGTGCCAGCAGCTTGGTGGGGGGTGGGCAAGAGACCCAGTACTTC. It translates to CASSLVGGGQETQYF.